This TCR beta chain was documented in a study of T cells in Graves' hyperthyroidism and ophthalmopathy. Study-level information: Specimen type is peripheral blood, collected at initial diagnosis prior to any treatment.

Amplified TCR beta CDR3 regions came from RNA transcripts. In the first-round RT-PCR of the TCR CDR3, the HTBI primer set was used. Using its own MiXCR run on the multiplex PCR reads, TCRdb lists one record per CDR3 protein. This table has around 350,000 distinct CDR3 sequences, about 15% appearing once. CDR3 size: 14 residues. The V end was cut by 6 bases, the J end by 1 base, with 10 bases between. CDR1 MDHEN and CDR2 SYDVKM come from the germline V gene. The study included ophthalmopathy patients with Clinical Activity Score at least 3, NOSPECS grade at least 4 and duration under 3 months. Exclusion of a patient resulted from uncontrolled infection, other autoimmune disease, pregnancy or lactation. About 9.4 ml fresh peripheral blood yielded the PBMCs. This clonotype was counted ten times or more.

The sample was blood. The chain has TRBV28 and TRBJ1-5, with D maybe TRBD1 (6 bases). The source of this sequence is a woman aged 60 to 75 with Graves' ophthalmopathy. The CDR3 bases are TGTGCCAGCAGAAAGGGGGGAAGCAATCAGCCCCAGCATTTT. Its protein product is CASRKGGSNQPQHF.